These T cell receptor beta chains were read from a single sample in a study of T-cell memory formation after mild COVID-19. TCRdb reprocessed the 5' RACE reads with MiXCR, giving one entry per CDR3 protein. This table has 120,000 to 150,000 distinct CDR3 sequences, roughly 21% appearing once. The sample consisted of PBMCs or a T cell subset sorted from them (not recorded which). Receptors were obtained from an adult woman who had mild COVID-19 (a few samples of this study predate the infection). Cell type and time point are not known. CDR3s leave out the opening cysteine and the closing phenylalanine or tryptophan. The D gene is left open where the match is weak.

>TRBJ1-1|TRBV7-3|-
ASSLETANTEAF
>TRBJ1-2|TRBV6-4|-
ASSASQGNYGYT
>TRBJ2-7|TRBV5-1|-
ASSLDKEQY
>TRBJ1-1|TRBV20-1|-
SGQEHTEAF
>TRBJ2-6|TRBV15|-
ATSNRQISGANVLT
>TRBJ1-6|TRBV3-1|-
ASRRHYNSPLH
>TRBJ1-4|TRBV11-2|-
ASSLWENEKLF
>TRBJ2-5|TRBV25-1|-
ASSELLGGETQY
>TRBJ1-5|TRBV3-1|-
ASSQAGGPQH
>TRBJ2-3|TRBV2|-
ASSESRASTDTQY
>TRBJ2-7|TRBV4-3|TRBD2
ASSQVIAGRYSSYEQY
>TRBJ2-3|TRBV7-6|TRBD2
ASSLAVASGGRSADTQY
>TRBJ1-2|TRBV3-1|TRBD1
AGRTGRGGYT
>TRBJ2-3|TRBV3-1|-
ASRLKARQKNTDTQY
>TRBJ2-6|TRBV20-1|TRBD1
SARKQGAGANVLT
>TRBJ2-3|TRBV6-5|TRBD1
ASSYRPGQGFTDTQY
>TRBJ2-1|TRBV7-8|TRBD2
ASTQTSGSYNEQF
>TRBJ1-2|TRBV5-5|-
ASSLAGAGNYGYT
>TRBJ2-3|TRBV20-1|-
SASTKADTQY
>TRBJ2-1|TRBV7-3|TRBD2
ASSPLAGGVQF
>TRBJ2-5|TRBV5-1|TRBD2
ASSSGLAGGLETQY
>TRBJ2-1|TRBV20-1|TRBD2
SARAGLVNEQF
>TRBJ2-5|TRBV3-1|-
ASSLWTSAMETQY
>TRBJ1-2|TRBV4-3|-
ASSQDGGDGYT
>TRBJ1-2|TRBV20-1|TRBD1
SARAPGQGTAANYGYT
>TRBJ2-1|TRBV24-1|TRBD2
ATSVWTSGVNEQF
>TRBJ2-1|TRBV5-5|TRBD2
ASSFGGGASYEQF
>TRBJ2-2|TRBV12-3/TRBV12-4|-
ASSLRNTGELF
>TRBJ1-1|TRBV6-5|-
ASRGQSNTEAF
>TRBJ2-7|TRBV6-5|-
ASSYRGRAYEQY
>TRBJ1-5|TRBV29-1|TRBD1
SVGQGADQPQH
>TRBJ1-1|TRBV7-2|-
ASSSNMNTEAF
>TRBJ2-7|TRBV5-6|-
ASSFVPGEQY
>TRBJ2-5|TRBV5-1|-
ASSLGPSAETQY
>TRBJ2-7|TRBV7-2|TRBD2
ASSLYSGGSYEQY
>TRBJ1-5|TRBV3-1|TRBD1
ASSRDRGEGQPQH
>TRBJ1-6|TRBV5-1|TRBD1
ASSSGQGDSPLH
>TRBJ2-5|TRBV10-3|-
AISPPMGETQY
>TRBJ1-4|TRBV5-1|-
ASSPPGVGEKLF
>TRBJ1-6|TRBV3-1|TRBD1
ASSPGTGENSPLH
>TRBJ1-5|TRBV2|-
ASSEDNQPQH
>TRBJ2-3|TRBV9|-
ASSERGDRTDTQY
>TRBJ1-2|TRBV2|-
ASSVAGAHGYT
>TRBJ2-1|TRBV24-1|-
ATSDPLGFDNEQF
>TRBJ2-3|TRBV6-5|TRBD1
ASRDRGTDTQY
>TRBJ2-7|TRBV7-8|TRBD1
ASKWNRGRGSYEQY
>TRBJ2-5|TRBV9|-
ASSSSWETQY
>TRBJ1-2|TRBV7-2|-
ASGGNYGYT
>TRBJ2-4|TRBV20-1|TRBD1
SASDLQGALGNIQY
>TRBJ2-4|TRBV9|-
ASSVVSDGPGAKNIQY
>TRBJ2-5|TRBV27|TRBD2
ASRGIAGIETQY
>TRBJ1-1|TRBV24-1|TRBD1
ATSDQGDREAF
>TRBJ2-1|TRBV20-1|TRBD2
SASQRGTGWYNEQF
>TRBJ1-1|TRBV12-3/TRBV12-4|-
ASSLVENTEAF
>TRBJ2-7|TRBV12-3/TRBV12-4|-
ASVLSSSPTYEQY